This T cell receptor (beta chain) stems from a study of shared clonotypes between healthy human individuals. Findings and caveats of the study: In general, naive subsets displayed greater estimated richness than memory subsets did.

A note on this clone: The antigen is unknown.

Positive CCR7 selection of CD45RO-negative cells yielded the naive CD8 cells, and terminally differentiated effector memory CD45RA+ cells were excluded. Each replicate PCR on the sorted subsets used about 220 ng DNA (around 31,000 T cell genomes). The data were produced by immunoSEQ multiplex PCR, yet TCRdb's version contains in-frame clones alone and is incomplete. The sample shows 800,000 to 950,000 clones, about 96% of them seen only once. The TCR comes from a man aged 25-45 years in good health. The material sequenced was naive CD8+ T cells sorted from blood.

The CDR3 DNA reads as TGTGCCAGCATCGATAGCGGGAGGACCTACAATGAGCAGTTCTTC. As protein: CASIDSGRTYNEQFF. This sequence joins TRBV7-9 and TRBJ2-1, with 10 bases identical to TRBD2. Losses at the gene ends were 7 bases for V and 2 bases for J; bases not matched to a gene: 5. The CDR3 totals 15 residues. Per the germline V gene, CDR1 is SEHNR and CDR2 is FQNEAQ (reference sequence).